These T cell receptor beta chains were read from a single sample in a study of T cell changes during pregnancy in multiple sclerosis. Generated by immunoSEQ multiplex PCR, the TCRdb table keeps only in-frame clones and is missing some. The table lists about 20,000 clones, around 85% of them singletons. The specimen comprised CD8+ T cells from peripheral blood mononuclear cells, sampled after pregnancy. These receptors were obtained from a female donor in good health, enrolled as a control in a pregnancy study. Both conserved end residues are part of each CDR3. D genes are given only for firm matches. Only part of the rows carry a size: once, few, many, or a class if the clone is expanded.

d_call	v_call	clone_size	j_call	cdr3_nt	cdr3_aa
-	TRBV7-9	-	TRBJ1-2	TGTGCCAGCAGCTTAGGGATAGCTACTAACTATGGCTACACCTTC	CASSLGIATNYGYTF
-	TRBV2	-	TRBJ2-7	TGTGCCAGCGGTCTCGTGACAGTAAACTACGAGCAGTACTTC	CASGLVTVNYEQYF
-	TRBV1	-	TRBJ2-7	TGCACCAGCAGCCAAGATCTCGGGGAGGGGAGTTGGAACGAGCAGTACTTC	CTSSQDLGEGSWNEQYF
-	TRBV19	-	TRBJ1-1	TGTGCCAGTAGTAGAGGAGCTGAAGCTTTCTTT	CASSRGAEAFF
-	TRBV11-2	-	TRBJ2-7	TGTGCCAGCAGCTGGGAGACACAGGGATACGAGCAGTACTTC	CASSWETQGYEQYF
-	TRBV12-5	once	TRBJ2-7	TGTGCTAGTGGTTCCATACTTGGGCATTTAGACTACTACGAGCAGTACTTC	CASGSILGHLDYYEQYF
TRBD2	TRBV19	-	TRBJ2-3	TGTGCCAGTAGTATTTCAGCTAGCGGGGCAGATACGCAGTATTTT	CASSISASGADTQYF
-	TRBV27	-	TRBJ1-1	TGTGCCAGCAGTTATGCCGCGGGGTACACTGAAGCTTTCTTT	CASSYAAGYTEAFF
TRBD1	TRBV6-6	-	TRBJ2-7	TGTGCCAGTCAGCCGGGACAGGTATACGAGCAGTACTTC	CASQPGQVYEQYF
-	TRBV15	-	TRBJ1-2	TGTGCCACCAGCGGGGAGAGTGAATCTCTACATGGCTACACCTTC	CATSGESESLHGYTF
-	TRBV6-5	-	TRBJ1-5	TGTGCCACCTCCTCGGGTATGGCCCAGCATTTT	CATSSGMAQHF
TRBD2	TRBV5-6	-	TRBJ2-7	TGTGCCAGCAGCGGGTGGTATAGCGGGACCAGCTCCTACGAGCAGTACTTC	CASSGWYSGTSSYEQYF
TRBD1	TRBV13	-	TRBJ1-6	TGTGCCAGCAGCTTACGGGGACAGGGGAATAATTCACCCCTCCACTTT	CASSLRGQGNNSPLHF
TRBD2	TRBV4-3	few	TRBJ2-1	TGCGCCAGCAGCCAAGAACCCAGCGGGGCGGGTTACAATGAGCAGTTCTTC	CASSQEPSGAGYNEQFF
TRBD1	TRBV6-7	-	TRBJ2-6	TGTGCCAGCAGTTACTTATTCCTGGGACAGGGGGCGCAATCTGGGGCCAACGTCCTGACTTTC	CASSYLFLGQGAQSGANVLTF
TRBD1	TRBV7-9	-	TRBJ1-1	TGTGCCAGCAGCCCCAAACAGGGGGCGGACACTGAAGCTTTCTTT	CASSPKQGADTEAFF
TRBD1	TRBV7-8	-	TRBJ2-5	TGTGCCAGCAGCGGCCGGGACAGGGGGCGCCAGGAGACCCAGTACTTC	CASSGRDRGRQETQYF
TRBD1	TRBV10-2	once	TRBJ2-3	TGCGCCAGCAGTGGGACAGGGGGCGTCGCAGATACGCAGTATTTT	CASSGTGGVADTQYF
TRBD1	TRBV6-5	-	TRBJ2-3	TGTGCCAGCAGTTACGGTACAGGGGTGTTCACAGATACGCAGTATTTT	CASSYGTGVFTDTQYF
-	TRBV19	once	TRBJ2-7	TGTGCCAGTAGTATAAGGGGAGGCGAGCAGTACTTC	CASSIRGGEQYF
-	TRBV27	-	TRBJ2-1	TGTGCCAGCAGTTTAGGCACCATGGGCGATGAGCAGTTCTTC	CASSLGTMGDEQFF
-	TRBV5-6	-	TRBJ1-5	TGTGCCAGCAGCTCAAACCTGGCGCCCCAGCATTTT	CASSSNLAPQHF
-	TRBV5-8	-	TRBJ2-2	TGTGCCAGCAGCTTGTCGCGGCGGGCGCGAACCGGGGAGCTGTTTTTT	CASSLSRRARTGELFF
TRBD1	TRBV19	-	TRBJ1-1	TGTGCCAGTAGTCTTCAGGGGGACACTGAAGCTTTCTTT	CASSLQGDTEAFF
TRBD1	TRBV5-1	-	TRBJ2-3	TGCGCCAGCGGGATACAGGGGTTCGACACAGATACGCAGTATTTT	CASGIQGFDTDTQYF
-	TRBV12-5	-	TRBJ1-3	TGTGCTAGTGCCACGGCGCCACAGCATCCCGGAAACACCATATATTTT	CASATAPQHPGNTIYF
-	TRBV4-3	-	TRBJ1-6	TGCGCCAGCAGCCAGGGCACAGGGTACGATTCACCCCTCCACTTT	CASSQGTGYDSPLHF
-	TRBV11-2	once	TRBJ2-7	TGTGCCAGCAGCAGATCCGGGACAAACACCGAGCAGTACTTC	CASSRSGTNTEQYF
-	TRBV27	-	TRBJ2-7	TGTGCCAGCAGTTTAGGGAGATCTAGCCCTCCGGGAGAGCAGTACTTC	CASSLGRSSPPGEQYF
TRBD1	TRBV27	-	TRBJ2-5	TGTGCCAGCAGTAGGCCGGGACAGGAGACCCAGTACTTC	CASSRPGQETQYF
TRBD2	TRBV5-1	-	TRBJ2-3	TGCGCCAGCAGGGGAGGGACTAGCGGGAGCACAGATACGCAGTATTTT	CASRGGTSGSTDTQYF
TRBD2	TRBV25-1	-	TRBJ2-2	TGTGCCAGCGGCGGGGGGCGGGAGACGGCCGGGGAGCTGTTTTTT	CASGGGRETAGELFF
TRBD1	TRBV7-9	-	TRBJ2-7	TGTGCCAGCAGCTTATCCACAGGGGATGGTGATTACGAGCAGTACTTC	CASSLSTGDGDYEQYF
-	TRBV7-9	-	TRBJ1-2	TGTGCCAGCAGCTCTCCGGGACAACCCTATGGCTACACCTTC	CASSSPGQPYGYTF
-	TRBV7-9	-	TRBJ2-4	TGTGCCAGCAGCTTAATATCAGGTTCTTTAGCCAAAAACATTCAGTACTTC	CASSLISGSLAKNIQYF
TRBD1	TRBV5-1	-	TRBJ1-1	TGCGCCAGCAGCACAGGGGTTACTGAAGCTTTCTTT	CASSTGVTEAFF
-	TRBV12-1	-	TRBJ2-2	TGTGCCAGCAGTCCCCGGGGAACTAAGCCCGGGGAGCTGTTTTTT	CASSPRGTKPGELFF
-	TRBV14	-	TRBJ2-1	TGTGCCAGCAGCCCAAGCGGGTCCTACAATGAGCAGTTCTTC	CASSPSGSYNEQFF
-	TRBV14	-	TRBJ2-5	TGTGCCAGCAGCCAAGACCTCCAAGAGACCCAGTACTTC	CASSQDLQETQYF
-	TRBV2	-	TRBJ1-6	TGTGCCAGCAGTGAAGTAGCAGAGGGTCTTGCCCTCCACTTT	CASSEVAEGLALHF
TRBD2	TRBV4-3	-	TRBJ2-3	TGCGCCAGCAGCCAGACGACTAGCGGGGGGGCTACAGATACGCAGTATTTT	CASSQTTSGGATDTQYF
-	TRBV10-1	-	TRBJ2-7	TGCGCCAGCTCCGAATTGGGGCCCCCCGAGCAGTACTTC	CASSELGPPEQYF
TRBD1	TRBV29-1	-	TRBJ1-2	TGCAGCGTTGAAGAAGACAGGGTGGCCTATGGCTACACCTTC	CSVEEDRVAYGYTF
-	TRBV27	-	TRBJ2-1	TGTGCCAGCAGAACTGACAGATCTAGCGTCAATGAGCAGTTCTTC	CASRTDRSSVNEQFF
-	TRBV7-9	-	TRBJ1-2	TGTGCCAGCAGCTCTGAAAATACAGGCTATGGCTACACCTTC	CASSSENTGYGYTF
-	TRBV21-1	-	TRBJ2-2	TGTGCCAGAAGGGACAGGGGGCACACCGGGGAGCTGTTTTTT	CARRDRGHTGELFF
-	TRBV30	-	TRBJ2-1	TGTGCCTGGTCGAGGGATAATGAGCAGTTCTTC	CAWSRDNEQFF
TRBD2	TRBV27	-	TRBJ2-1	TGTGCCAGCAGCGAGCGGGAGGCGGGGAATGAGCAGTTCTTC	CASSEREAGNEQFF
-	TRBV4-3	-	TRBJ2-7	TGCGCCAGCAGCCAAGATAGGGGGGGGGCCAGTTACGAGCAGTACTTC	CASSQDRGGASYEQYF
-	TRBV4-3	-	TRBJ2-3	TGCGCCAGCAGCCAAGATCGCCTATACACAGATACGCAGTATTTT	CASSQDRLYTDTQYF
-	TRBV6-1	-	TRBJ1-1	TGTGCCAGCAGTGAATCGGAGGGGCGCTCAGCTTTCTTT	CASSESEGRSAFF
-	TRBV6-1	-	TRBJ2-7	TGTGCCAGCAGTGAAGAACCTAGCGTCTACGAGCAGTACTTC	CASSEEPSVYEQYF
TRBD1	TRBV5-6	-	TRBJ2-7	TGTGCCAGCAGCACCCGGGACAGTCCCCCATACGAGCAGTACTTC	CASSTRDSPPYEQYF
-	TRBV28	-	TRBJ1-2	TGTGCCAGCAGCCCGACAGTATACTATGGCTACACCTTC	CASSPTVYYGYTF
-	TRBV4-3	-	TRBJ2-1	TGCGCCAGCAGCCAACAGGACAATGAGCAGTTCTTC	CASSQQDNEQFF
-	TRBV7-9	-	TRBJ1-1	TGTGCCAGCAGCTTAGACGCGGGGGTGAACACTGAAGCTTTCTTT	CASSLDAGVNTEAFF
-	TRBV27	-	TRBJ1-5	TGTGCCAGCAGTTCAGGGGTCCATCAGCCCCAGCATTTT	CASSSGVHQPQHF